What follows are 18 T cell receptor beta chains derived from one specimen sequenced in a study of cytomegalovirus exposure and HLA in healthy donors. PCR was performed using 60 Vbeta and 13 Jbeta primers. Libraries were prepared by immunoSEQ multiplex PCR; TCRdb keeps only in-frame clonotypes and omits some of them. The profile covers around 130,000 clones, with about 84% appearing a single time and approximately 1% taken by the ten largest. The sample was PBMCs. The source of these receptors is a boy younger than 18 in good health and CMV-seronegative.

The V and J genes are TRBV7-9 and TRBJ2-7; the match to TRBD1 covers 10 bases. From germline, CDR1 is SEHNR and CDR2 FQNEAQ (reference sequence). With 5 bases clipped from V and 9 bases from J, the junction kept 13 bases outside the gene matches. CDR3 length: 15 residues. The CDR3: CASSPRDRGTDWQYF. The CDR3 region has the DNA TGTGCCAGCAGCCCCCGGGACAGGGGCACGGATTGGCAGTACTTC.

CDR3 loop: CAISAQGNEQYF. CDR3 coding DNA: TGTGCCATCAGCGCTCAGGGTAACGAGCAGTACTTC. This rearrangement joins TRBV10-3 to TRBJ2-7; D possibly corresponds to TRBD1 (5 bases). This CDR3 region has 12 residues. Germline assignment: CDR1 ENHRY and CDR2 SYGVKD. Trimming removed 6 bases at V and 5 bases at J, with 11 bases between.

This chain links TRBV6-5 with TRBJ1-1; no reliable D call. Germline V gives CDR1 MNHEY, CDR2 SVGAGI. The CDR3 length is 16 residues. V was clipped by 2 bases and J by 0 bases, with 13 bases between them. CDR3 DNA sequence: TGTGCCAGCAGTTACGGGGAGGTGGGCATGAACACTGAAGCTTTCTTT. This codes for CASSYGEVGMNTEAFF.

This chain links TRBV5-1 with TRBJ1-1; TRBD1 matches 12 bases. Losses at the gene ends were 2 bases for V and 4 bases for J; bases not matched to a gene: 6. Per germline, CDR1 SGHRS and CDR2 YFSETQ. The CDR3 is 16 amino acids. The CDR3 DNA follows: TGCGCCAGCAGCTTCGGGACAGGGGGCGCCGGCACTGAAGCTTTCTTT. This encodes CASSFGTGGAGTEAFF.

V and J are TRBV5-1 and TRBJ2-1, with TRBD2 matching over 10 bases. Unmatched junction bases numbered 6, after V lost 4 bases and J lost 8 bases. CDR1 and CDR2 (germline): SGHRS, YFSETQ. CDR3 length: 14 amino acids. The CDR3 coding sequence is TGCGCCAGCAGCAGAACCGGGACTAGCGATGAGCAGTTCTTC. Its translation: CASSRTGTSDEQFF.

The chain is built from TRBV1 and TRBJ1-2; the table gives TRBD1 as D, unverified against the DNA. TRBV1 is labeled a pseudogene. CDR3 length: 13 amino acids. The CDR3 DNA is TGCACCAGAACCGGGACAGCTAACTATGGCTACACCTTC. Protein sequence: CTRTGTANYGYTF.

The rearrangement joins TRBV4-1 to TRBJ2-7, with TRBD2 matching over 12 bases. V shed 4 bases and J 7 bases; nucleotides not matched to a gene: 5. The CDR3 extends over 14 amino acids. Germline V gene lookup returns CDR1 MGHRA and CDR2 YSYEKL. DNA for the CDR3: TGCGCCAGCAGCCCGACTAGCGGGAGTAGGGAGCAGTACTTC. As protein: CASSPTSGSREQYF.

The chain joins TRBV28 to TRBJ2-7; TRBD2 matches 8 bases. The trim removed 5 bases at V and 2 bases at J, leaving 5 bases unmatched. Germline values: CDR1 MDHEN, CDR2 SYDVKM. This CDR3 is built from 14 residues. The CDR3 DNA is TGTGCCAGCAGTCGACTAGCGTATACCTACGAGCAGTACTTC. Encoded protein: CASSRLAYTYEQYF.

J is TRBJ2-7 and V is TRBV7-2, with 7 bases aligning to TRBD2. Germline CDR1 SGHTA, CDR2 FQGNSA. This CDR3 comprises 12 residues. Trimming removed 4 bases from V and 10 bases from J; junction bases left unmatched: 7. In nucleotides, the CDR3 is TGTGCCAGCAGCTGGACCGGGACTACCCAGTACTTC. Protein sequence: CASSWTGTTQYF.

The V call is TRBV5-4, the J call TRBJ1-1; 11 bases map to TRBD1. Germline assignment: CDR1 SGHNT and CDR2 YYREEE (reference sequence). The CDR3 length is 15 residues. V dropped 4 bases and J dropped 6; count of bases not matched to a gene: 8. Here the CDR3 DNA reads TGTGCCAGCAGCCTCCGGGACAGGGGGACTCCTGAAGCTTTCTTT. Translating gives CASSLRDRGTPEAFF.

This chain joins TRBV5-6 and TRBJ2-5; 10 nucleotides align to TRBD2. The DNA end favors TRBJ2-7, so the J call may be wrong. Germline V lookup: CDR1 SGHDT, CDR2 YYEEEE. CDR3 length: 17 amino acids. The CDR3 coding sequence is TGTGCCAGCAGCTTGGGCCTAGCGGGAGTATTAACCTACGAGCAGTACTTC. Translated: CASSLGLAGVLTYEQYF.

This rearrangement joins TRBV21-1 to TRBJ1-1; TRBD1 is the table's D call and was not checked against the DNA. TRBV21-1 is a documented pseudogene. This CDR3 is built from 16 residues. CDR3 nucleotides: TGTGCCAGCAGCAAAGCGTCCGGGACAGCGAACACTGAAGCTTTCTTT. It translates to CASSKASGTANTEAFF.

V and J are TRBV30 and TRBJ2-3; D is possibly TRBD2 (6 bases). V lost 0 bases to trimming and J lost 8 bases, with 18 bases between them. Germline V gene sequence: CDR1 GTSNPN, CDR2 SVGIG (reference sequence). The length of the CDR3 is 15 residues. CDR3 in amino acids: CAWSVQAGDGSTQYF. The CDR3 region has the DNA TGTGCCTGGAGTGTACAAGCCGGGGACGGGAGTACGCAGTATTTT.

The chain uses TRBV6-1 and TRBJ2-5; 12 positions agree with TRBD2. Germline values: CDR1 MNHNS, CDR2 SASEGT. There are 13 residues in the CDR3. The V segment lost 11 bases and the J segment 7 bases; nucleotides outside the gene matches: 8. The CDR3: CACRLAGAGTQYF. The CDR3 bases are TGTGCCTGTCGACTAGCGGGAGCTGGGACCCAGTACTTC.

This clone appeared once. CDR3 amino acids: CASSAKGGGLNTEAFF. DNA of the CDR3: TGTGCCAGCAGCGCTAAGGGAGGTGGGTTGAACACTGAAGCTTTCTTT. V gene TRBV25-1 combines with J gene TRBJ1-1; D is unclear. Germline V gene data show CDR1 as MGHDK and CDR2 as SYGVNS. The CDR3 is 16 residues long. Trimming took off 6 bases at V and 0 bases at J, with 17 bases between the two ends.

The V and J genes are TRBV7-9 and TRBJ2-5; D call uncertain. V lost 5 bases, J lost 5 bases, and 6 bases lay in between. In germline, CDR1 is SEHNR, CDR2 FQNEAQ (reference sequence). The CDR3 spans 11 residues. CDR3 loop: CASSTEETQYF. The CDR3 nucleotides read TGTGCCAGCAGCACCGAGGAGACCCAGTACTTC.

There are a few counts of this clone. The genes are TRBV2 and TRBJ2-7; 14 nucleotides agree with TRBD2. Trimming cost V 6 bases and J 6 bases; bases outside gene matches: 7. CDR3 length equals 15 residues. CDR1 is SNHLY and CDR2 is FYNNEI in the germline V gene. The CDR3 protein is CASRDRLAGGREQYF. CDR3 nucleotide sequence: TGTGCCAGCAGAGATAGACTAGCGGGAGGGCGCGAGCAGTACTTC.

The rearrangement joins TRBV21-1 to TRBJ2-1; TRBD2 reflects the table's D call only, with no check against the DNA. TRBV21-1 corresponds to a pseudogene. CDR3 length equals 14 residues. This CDR3 reads CASSKEGGGNEQFF. CDR3 nucleotides: TGTGCCAGCAGCAAAGAGGGCGGGGGCAATGAGCAGTTCTTC.